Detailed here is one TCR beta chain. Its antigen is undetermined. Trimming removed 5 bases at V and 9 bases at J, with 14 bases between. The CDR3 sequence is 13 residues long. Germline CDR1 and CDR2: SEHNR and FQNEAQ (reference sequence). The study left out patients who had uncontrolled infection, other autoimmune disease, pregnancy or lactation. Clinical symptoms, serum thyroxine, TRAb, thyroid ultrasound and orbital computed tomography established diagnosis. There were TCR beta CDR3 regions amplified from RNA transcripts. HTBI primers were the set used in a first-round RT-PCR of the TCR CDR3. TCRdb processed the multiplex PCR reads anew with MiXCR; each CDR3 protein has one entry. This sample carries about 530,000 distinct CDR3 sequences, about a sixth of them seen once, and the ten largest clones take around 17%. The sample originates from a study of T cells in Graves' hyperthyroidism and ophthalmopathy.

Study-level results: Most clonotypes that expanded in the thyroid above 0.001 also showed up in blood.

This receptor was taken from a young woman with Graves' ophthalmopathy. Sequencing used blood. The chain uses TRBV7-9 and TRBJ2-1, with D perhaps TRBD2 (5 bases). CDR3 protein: CASSPNPAGEQFF. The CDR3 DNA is TGTGCCAGCAGCCCCAATCCTGCGGGTGAGCAGTTCTTC.